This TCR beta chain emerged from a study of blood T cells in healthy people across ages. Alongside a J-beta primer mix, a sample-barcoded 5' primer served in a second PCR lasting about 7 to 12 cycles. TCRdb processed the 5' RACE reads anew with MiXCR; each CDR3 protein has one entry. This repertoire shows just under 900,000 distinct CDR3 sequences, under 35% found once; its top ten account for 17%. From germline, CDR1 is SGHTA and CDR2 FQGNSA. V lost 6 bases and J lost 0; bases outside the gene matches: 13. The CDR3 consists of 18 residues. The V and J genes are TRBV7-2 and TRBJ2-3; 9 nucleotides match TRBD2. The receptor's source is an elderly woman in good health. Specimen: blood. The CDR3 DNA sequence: TGTGCCAGCAGTCCTAAGCGGGGGGACCTCACTAGCACAGATACGCAGTATTTT. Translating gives CASSPKRGDLTSTDTQYF. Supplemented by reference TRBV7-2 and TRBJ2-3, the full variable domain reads GAGVSQSPSNKVTEKGKDVELRCDPISGHTALYWYRQSLGQGLEFLIYFQGNSAPDKSGLPSDRFSAERTGGSVSTLTIQRTQQEDSAVYLCASSPKRGDLTSTDTQYFGPGTRLTVL.